This T cell receptor beta chain was observed in a study of T cell responses to AZD1222 COVID-19 vaccine. Only in-frame clones appear in the TCRdb table, and some are missing; sequencing was by immunoSEQ multiplex PCR. This table has some 83,000 clones, 85% to 90% appearing once. The CDR3 extends over 16 amino acids. V was cut by 0 bases and J by 0 bases, with 9 bases left in between. Germline CDR1 MNHNS, CDR2 SASEGT. Study outcomes and limitations: Females made up more of the donors, who were largely white British, and clonal diversity may have come out too low.

Concerning this clone itself: Its antigen is not known.

The input for sequencing was peripheral blood, taken on day 0 of AZD1222 vaccination. This clonotype originated in an adult in good health. This sequence joins TRBV6-1 and TRBJ1-3; D uncertain. The CDR3 DNA reads as TGTGCCAGCAGTGAAGCGTACAGATACTCTGGAAACACCATATATTTT. The encoded protein is CASSEAYRYSGNTIYF.